Listed below are T cell receptor beta chains from one sample, sequenced in a study of shared clonotypes between healthy human individuals. TCRdb's table, derived via immunoSEQ multiplex PCR, lists solely in-frame clones and lacks some. This sample has some 500,000 clones; 60% to 80% occur once, and the top ten carry around 13%. The specimen sequenced was PBMCs. These receptors were collected from a woman between 40 and 50 years old in good health. Some clones in this sample may be carry-over from other donors' samples. Both conserved end residues are trimmed from each CDR3. D genes are given only for firm matches.

cdr3_length: 13; j_call: TRBJ1-6; d_call: .; v_call: TRBV30; cdr3_aa: AWSLNRKGFSPLH
cdr3_length: 13; j_call: TRBJ1-4; d_call: .; v_call: TRBV5-1; cdr3_aa: ASSPAGATNEKLF
cdr3_length: 13; j_call: TRBJ2-2; d_call: TRBD2; v_call: TRBV18; cdr3_aa: ASSTLLAGSGELF
cdr3_length: 9; j_call: TRBJ2-7; d_call: .; v_call: TRBV28; cdr3_aa: ASSLFSEQY
cdr3_length: 10; j_call: .; d_call: .; v_call: TRBV10-1; cdr3_aa: ATSPYTGELF
cdr3_length: 10; j_call: TRBJ1-3; d_call: .; v_call: TRBV7-9; cdr3_aa: ASSKAQVAIY
cdr3_length: 13; j_call: TRBJ1-3; d_call: TRBD1; v_call: TRBV9; cdr3_aa: ASSVATGAGNTIY
cdr3_length: 14; j_call: TRBJ2-3; d_call: TRBD1; v_call: TRBV6-1; cdr3_aa: ASSEAQGTGADTQY
cdr3_length: 10; j_call: TRBJ1-1; d_call: .; v_call: TRBV11-2; cdr3_aa: ATSRRNTEAF
cdr3_length: 12; j_call: TRBJ1-2; d_call: .; v_call: TRBV7-2; cdr3_aa: ASSSQGTSGGYT
cdr3_length: 12; j_call: TRBJ2-7; d_call: .; v_call: TRBV4-1; cdr3_aa: ASSQGVSTYEQY